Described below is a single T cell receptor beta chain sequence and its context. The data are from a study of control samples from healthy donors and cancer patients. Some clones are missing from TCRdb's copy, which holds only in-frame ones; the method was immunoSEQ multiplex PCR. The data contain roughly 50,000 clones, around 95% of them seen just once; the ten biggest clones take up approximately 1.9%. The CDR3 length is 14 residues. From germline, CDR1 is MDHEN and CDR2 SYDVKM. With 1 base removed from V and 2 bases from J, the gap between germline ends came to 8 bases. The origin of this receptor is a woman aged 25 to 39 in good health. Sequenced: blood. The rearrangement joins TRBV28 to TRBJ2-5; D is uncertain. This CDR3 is CASSLSQIQETQYF. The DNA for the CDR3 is TGTGCCAGCAGTTTATCCCAGATTCAAGAGACCCAGTACTTC.